This T cell receptor beta chain was recovered during a study of regulatory T cells in long-lasting Graves disease. On the study more broadly: Antithyroid drugs had been taken by newly diagnosed Graves' patients for under 3 months.

iRepertoire HTBI primers and Arm-PCR of CDR3 regions built TCR beta libraries. TCRdb redid the calling of the multiplex PCR reads with MiXCR, one entry per CDR3 protein. The table includes about 460,000 distinct CDR3 sequences, about 15% detected once. This clonotype came up many times. As for time point: newly diagnosed GD, antithyroid drugs for less than 3 months. PBMCs were the source of the RNA used for TCR sequencing. CDR3 length: 15 amino acids. The ends lost 3 bases at V and 2 bases at J; junction bases unmatched: 8. Germline loops: CDR1 GTSNPN, CDR2 SVGIG (reference sequence). The same data also contributed to another study, on T cells in Graves' hyperthyroidism and ophthalmopathy. In that study: Ophthalmopathy and stable hyperthyroidism were told apart by a 13 V-J model. Onset of ophthalmopathy came a median roughly 6.9 months after the model predicted it.

The TCR comes from a woman in her forties or fifties with Graves disease. The sample in question was peripheral blood mononuclear cells (PBMCs), obtained at new diagnosis, from a patient treated with antithyroid drugs. The gene calls are TRBV30 and TRBJ2-3; TRBD1 matches at 7 bases. CDR3 in amino acids: CAWRPDRDNTDTQYF. The CDR3 nucleotides read TGTGCCTGGAGGCCTGACAGGGATAACACAGATACGCAGTATTTT.